These 15 T cell receptor beta chains were sequenced from one sample in a study of cytomegalovirus exposure and HLA in healthy donors. Use of 60 Vbeta and 13 Jbeta primers characterized the PCR. Data came from immunoSEQ multiplex PCR; TCRdb stores just in-frame clones and leaves some out. The repertoire table contains 150,000 or so clones. Sequences were obtained from PBMCs. The receptor set was obtained from a woman between 45 and 60 years old in good health and CMV-seronegative.

Worth noting for this clone: This specimen includes other DNA sequences encoding the same CDR3. The chain combines TRBV7-3 with TRBJ2-1; TRBD2 agrees at 9 bases. Germline V CDR1 and CDR2: SGHTA, FQGTGA. CDR3 length: 15 amino acids. V dropped 5 bases and J dropped 1; count of bases not matched to a gene: 3. CDR3 amino acids: CASSPSGGSYNEQFF. DNA for the CDR3: TGTGCCAGCAGCCCCAGCGGGGGGTCCTACAATGAGCAGTTCTTC.

V is TRBV18 and J is TRBJ2-2; D is ambiguous. Germline lookup yields CDR1 KGHSH and CDR2 LQKENI. Trimming took 2 bases from V and 0 from J, leaving 10 bases between them. This CDR3 region has 16 residues. The CDR3 here is CASSPESIPNTGELFF. Here the CDR3 DNA reads TGTGCCAGCTCACCAGAGAGTATTCCGAACACCGGGGAGCTGTTTTTT.

The chain recombines TRBV7-9 with TRBJ2-7; no definite D call. The CDR3 is made up of 15 amino acids. Germline assignment: CDR1 SEHNR and CDR2 FQNEAQ (reference sequence). V lost 1 base and J 0 bases, leaving 10 bases between the germline ends. The CDR3 DNA reads as TGTGCCAGCAGCTTAGGCGCCTCGAGCTCCTACGAGCAGTACTTC. Encoded protein: CASSLGASSSYEQYF.

This chain connects TRBV5-1 to TRBJ1-3; D is unclear. Germline V CDR1 and CDR2: SGHRS, YFSETQ. The germline V and J ends were trimmed by 0 bases and 0 bases, with 7 bases remaining between them. The CDR3 consists of 15 residues. In DNA form, the CDR3 reads TGCGCCAGCAGCTTGGTACCGGGCTCTGGAAACACCATATATTTT. It encodes CASSLVPGSGNTIYF. Drawing the rest from reference TRBV5-1 and TRBJ1-3, the complete variable domain is KAGVTQTPRYLIKTRGQQVTLSCSPISGHRSVSWYQQTPGQGLQFLFEYFSETQRNKGNFPGRFSGRQFSNSRSEMNVSTLELGDSALYLCASSLVPGSGNTIYFGEGSWLTVV.

The chain uses TRBV28 and TRBJ1-1; D is perhaps TRBD1 (6 bases). Trimming removed 2 bases at V and 0 bases at J, with 10 bases between. This CDR3 comprises 15 residues. Germline loops: CDR1 MDHEN, CDR2 SYDVKM. CDR3 in DNA: TGTGCCAGCAGTTTAGTGGGGGCCTTGAACACTGAAGCTTTCTTT. Its protein is CASSLVGALNTEAFF. The full variable domain, completed using reference TRBV28 and TRBJ1-1, is DVKVTQSSRYLVKRTGEKVFLECVQDMDHENMFWYRQDPGLGLRLIYFSYDVKMKEKGDIPEGYSVSREKKERFSLILESASTNQTSMYLCASSLVGALNTEAFFGQGTRLTVV.

V usage is TRBV7-6 and J usage is TRBJ2-7; 14 nucleotides align to TRBD2. Per germline, CDR1 SGHVS and CDR2 FNYEAQ. V lost 1 base, J lost 6 bases, and 11 bases stayed unmatched. The CDR3 consists of 18 residues. CDR3 in DNA: TGTGCCAGCAGCTTAGGGTCCGGACTAGCGGGGGGTCTTGTCGAGCAGTACTTC. Protein sequence: CASSLGSGLAGGLVEQYF.

This chain connects TRBV4-1 to TRBJ2-5; D not certain. The DNA matches TRBJ2-7 better at its end, which makes the J call doubtful. The CDR3 runs to 14 residues. Germline V gene lookup returns CDR1 MGHRA and CDR2 YSYEKL. The CDR3 DNA reads TGCGCCAGCAGCCAAGAGGGCCTCGCCTACGAGCAGTACTTC. It yields the protein CASSQEGLAYEQYF.

The rearrangement joins TRBV19 to TRBJ2-7, with 8 bases matching TRBD1. The ends lost 4 bases at V and 2 bases at J; junction bases unmatched: 4. The germline V gene has CDR1 LNHDA and CDR2 SQIVND (reference sequence). The CDR3 contains 14 residues. The CDR3 DNA is TGTGCCAGTAGTAGAGTGACAGGGGCCTACGAGCAGTACTTC. Translating gives CASSRVTGAYEQYF.

This chain connects TRBV14 to TRBJ2-7; maybe TRBD2 (7 bases). The CDR3 has 11 amino acids. V was shortened by 8 bases and J by 8 bases, with 13 bases between the two germline ends. Germline V gene lookup returns CDR1 SGHDN and CDR2 FVKESK. The CDR3 loop is CASGGGGKQYF. CDR3 in DNA: TGTGCCAGCGGGGGAGGGGGAAAGCAGTACTTC.

The chain is built from TRBV28 and TRBJ2-2, with 7 positions matching TRBD1. CDR1 is MDHEN and CDR2 is SYDVKM in the germline V gene. V lost 8 bases, J lost 6 bases, and 9 bases stayed unmatched. The CDR3 spans 14 residues. CDR3 coding DNA: TGTGCCAGCGTGGAGACAGGGTTCTCCGGGGAGCTGTTTTTT. Its translation is CASVETGFSGELFF.

This chain connects TRBV10-3 to TRBJ1-4; tentatively, D is TRBD1 (5 bases). The CDR3 length is 11 residues. From germline, CDR1 is ENHRY and CDR2 SYGVKD. The ends were cut back, 7 bases at V and 11 bases at J, with 11 bases in the middle. The CDR3 region has the DNA TGTGCCATCACCTCCGGGGGGAAACTGTTTTTT. Its protein is CAITSGGKLFF.

The V and J genes are TRBV7-3 and TRBJ2-1, with a possible D match to TRBD1 (5 bases). V was pared by 5 bases and J by 10 bases, with 9 bases between. CDR3 length equals 11 residues. CDR1 is SGHTA and CDR2 is FQGTGA in the germline V gene. CDR3 in DNA: TGTGCCAGCAGCCTCACAGGAGAGCAGTTCTTC. This translates into CASSLTGEQFF.

The chain joins TRBV28 to TRBJ2-1; 12 bases agree with TRBD2. V trimming: 4 bases; J trimming: 4 bases; junction bases outside the gene matches: 5. CDR3 length: 16 residues. The V gene's germline CDR1 is MDHEN and CDR2 SYDVKM. The CDR3 coding sequence is TGTGCCAGCAGTTCGTCTAGCGGGGGGGGATACAATGAGCAGTTCTTC. This sequence encodes CASSSSSGGGYNEQFF.

In DNA form, the CDR3 reads TGCGCCAGCGGGACTAGCAGGACCTACAATGAGCAGTTCTTC. Protein sequence: CASGTSRTYNEQFF. The chain combines TRBV5-1 with TRBJ2-1; the match to TRBD2 covers 9 bases. Germline CDR1 SGHRS, CDR2 YFSETQ. V dropped 7 bases and J dropped 2; count of bases not matched to a gene: 4. The CDR3 runs 14 residues.

V and J are TRBV10-3 and TRBJ2-7, with 7 bases fitting TRBD2. Losses at the gene ends were 4 bases for V and 4 bases for J; bases not matched to a gene: 10. The V gene's germline CDR1 is ENHRY and CDR2 SYGVKD. The CDR3 spans 15 residues. The CDR3 is CAISGMGGRGYEQYF. DNA of the CDR3: TGTGCCATCAGTGGGATGGGCGGGAGAGGGTACGAGCAGTACTTC.